This TCR beta chain emerged from a study of OX40 agonist ivuxolimab in advanced cancers. Trimming left V 5 bases short and J 5 bases short, with 22 bases between. Germline V lookup: CDR1 LNHDA, CDR2 SQIVND (reference sequence). The CDR3 length is 18 residues. Profiled with immunoSEQ multiplex PCR; TCRdb holds only in-frame clones, not every one. The sample has under 90,000 clones; 75% to 85% are singletons. The TCR was taken from an adult with an advanced solid tumor such as melanoma, head and neck, liver or kidney cancer. The rearrangement joins TRBV19 to TRBJ2-6; D is unresolved. This specimen was CD4+ or CD8+ T cells sorted from blood, taken in a trial of the OX40 agonist ivuxolimab. Written as DNA, the CDR3 is TGTGCCAGTAGTTTAGTATGGAAATCACAAAGTCGGGCCAACGTCCTGACTTTC. It yields the protein CASSLVWKSQSRANVLTF.